This T cell receptor beta chain originates from a study of memory CD4+ T cells and cytomegalovirus serostatus. Study background: Donors were healthy Belgian adults, under ten CMV seropositive and under 30 seronegative.

Sequencing used immunoSEQ multiplex PCR; TCRdb keeps in-frame clones, though not all of them. The table lists over 55,000 clones, 70% to 85% of them singletons, with approximately 0.82% in the top ten. Notes on this clone: Its specificity is unknown.

Single viable CD3+CD4+CD8-CD45RO+ cells were sorted as the memory CD4+ T cells. CMV serostatus came from serum IgG against pp150, pp28, p38, p52. The germline V gene has CDR1 SQVTM and CDR2 ANQGSEA. The CDR3 spans 15 residues. Losses at the gene ends were 4 bases for V and 0 bases for J; bases not matched to a gene: 9. General observations from the study: CD4+ memory repertoires contained about 40% of the roughly 160 reported CMV TCRbeta sequences.

This rearrangement joins TRBV29-1 to TRBJ2-7; 7 bases align to TRBD1. Sequencing input: memory CD4+ T cells from blood. The clonotype was recovered from an adult in good health and CMV-seronegative. The chain's CDR3 is CSVVPGGGNSYEQYF. The CDR3 nucleotides are TGCAGCGTTGTCCCAGGGGGTGGTAACTCCTACGAGCAGTACTTC.